This T cell receptor beta chain was retrieved from a study of T cell responses to AZD1222 COVID-19 vaccine. Germline V gene lookup returns CDR1 SGDLS and CDR2 YYNGEE. The length of the CDR3 is 16 residues. Losses at the gene ends were 0 bases for V and 4 bases for J; bases not matched to a gene: 9. This clone was seen just once. What it binds is unknown. Clones were sequenced by immunoSEQ multiplex PCR, and TCRdb holds only the in-frame ones, with some missing. In the table there are 150,000 to 200,000 clones, 94% of which are singletons. Study-wide points: Spike-specific TCR breadth and depth both grew after two AZD1222 doses. After the peak T cell response, and only then, were repertoires sampled.

The clonotype comes from an adult in good health. The chain joins TRBV9 to TRBJ2-7, with 8 positions matching TRBD2. Sequenced material: peripheral blood, taken on day 0 of AZD1222 vaccination. In DNA form, the CDR3 reads TGTGCCAGCAGCGTAGCTCAGGGGACTAGTATTTACGAGCAGTACTTC. This gives the protein CASSVAQGTSIYEQYF.